Listed below are T cell receptor beta chains from one sample, sequenced in a study of blood T cell repertoires in COVID-19. Sequencing was performed with immunoSEQ multiplex PCR; in TCRdb, only in-frame clones are kept and a portion is missing. Among about 280,000 clones, approximately 91% were seen once, and the ten largest hold approximately 8.5%. Specimen: peripheral blood. The receptors shown here come from a man between 18 and 35 years old with active or convalescent COVID-19. Both conserved end residues are trimmed from each CDR3. Size values are once, few and many counts, or a class for expanded clones, and some rows have none.

ASSLGAGMNTEAF	.	TRBV11-2
ASSSIRTATNEKLF	few	TRBV11-2
ASSLTHRGRDEAF	.	TRBV14
ASSRGSSYGYT	.	TRBV6-5
ASSEGTGSEKLF	.	TRBV7-9
ASSLFGSGKDTDTQY	.	TRBV7-9
ASSQVGQGDKAF	.	TRBV4-3
ASSQDRLAVPEGSDTQY	.	TRBV4-3
ASSRGGTVLSNQPQH	once	TRBV19
ASSWTGGEKLF	.	TRBV28
ASSSQEGSGNTIY	.	TRBV28
ASSLGGRQGDQPQH	.	TRBV5-6
ASSENRGVVGKNIQY	.	TRBV2
ASSYSGRGNQPQH	.	TRBV6-6
ASSVGSTTDTQY	.	TRBV9
ASSHTPGSGNTIY	few	TRBV4-1
ASSLGYSEFVETQY	.	TRBV11-2
ASRKTGVGGELF	.	TRBV11-3
ASSETINEKLF	.	TRBV27
ASSYSSPGNTIY	.	TRBV6-5
ASSQENRGFQPQH	.	TRBV4-2
ASSPAGTGFVNEQF	once	TRBV14
ASSLGGQGYNEQF	.	TRBV5-1
ASSLAGTGTYNEQF	.	TRBV5-1
ASSFRQNQPQH	.	TRBV12-3/TRBV12-4
ASKRQGSGNTIY	.	TRBV3-1/TRBV3-2
ASSFRDRGRTGSYEQY	.	TRBV7-9
ASSLDLLSSGNTIY	.	TRBV5-1
ASSFQRGAGETQY	.	TRBV7-2
ASSRDSYNYGYT	.	TRBV27
ASKTDSTDTQY	.	TRBV7-9
ASSVDLRRGGADTQY	.	TRBV9
ASSYDPLAGKGEQY	.	TRBV7-4
ASSSRQGGSNQPQH	.	TRBV5-6
ASSEGLRGGTTYEQY	.	TRBV6-1
ASSVAEVGTEAF	.	TRBV9
ASSLAGTGHQPQH	.	TRBV5-6
ASSVTGGSYNEQF	.	TRBV9
AASDSRTGDGTGELF	.	TRBV24-1
ASSVASLAYEQY	.	TRBV9
ASILRTGRAGELF	once	TRBV2
ASSSASGGGGPDTQY	.	TRBV11-2
ASRKGTLTEAF	.	TRBV27
ASSLLAGAYNEQF	.	TRBV7-3
ASSRGVRDTQY	.	TRBV2
ASSYGGGNTIY	many	TRBV6-2/TRBV6-3
ASSLPDSTGQPQH	.	TRBV6-2/TRBV6-3
ASSEAAQGWETQY	few	TRBV6-1
ASRRTANYGYT	.	TRBV2
ASSPGTSPSYEQY	.	TRBV6-2/TRBV6-3
ASSAPGTANNEQF	.	TRBV19
ASSPTGGSLREQY	.	TRBV6-5
ASSSVRIRSYEQY	.	TRBV11-2
SVANRRDTEAF	.	TRBV29-1
ASSLRTGSSYEQY	.	TRBV11-3
ASSSWDRAGGNTIY	.	TRBV3-1/TRBV3-2
ASSQAGTGVSGYGYT	.	TRBV4-1